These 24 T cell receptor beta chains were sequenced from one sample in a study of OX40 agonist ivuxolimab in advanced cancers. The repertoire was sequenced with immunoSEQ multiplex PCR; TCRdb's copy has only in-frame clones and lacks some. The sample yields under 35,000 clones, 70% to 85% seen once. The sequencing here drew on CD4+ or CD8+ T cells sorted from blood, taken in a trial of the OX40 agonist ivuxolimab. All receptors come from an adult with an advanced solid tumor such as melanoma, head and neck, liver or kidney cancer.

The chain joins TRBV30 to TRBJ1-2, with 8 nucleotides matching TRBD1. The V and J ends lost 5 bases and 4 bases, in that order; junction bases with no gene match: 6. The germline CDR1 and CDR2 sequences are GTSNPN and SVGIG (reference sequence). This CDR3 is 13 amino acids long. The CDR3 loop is CAWVGTGPYGYTF. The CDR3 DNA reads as TGTGCCTGGGTAGGGACAGGACCCTATGGCTACACCTTC.

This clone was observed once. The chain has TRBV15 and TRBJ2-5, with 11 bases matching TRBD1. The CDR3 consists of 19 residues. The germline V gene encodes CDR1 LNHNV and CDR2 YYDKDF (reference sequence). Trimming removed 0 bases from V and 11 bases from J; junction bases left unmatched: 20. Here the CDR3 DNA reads TGTGCCACCAGCAGAGATCCCCAAATAGGGACAGGGGGATCGGAGGAGCAGTACTTC. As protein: CATSRDPQIGTGGSEEQYF.

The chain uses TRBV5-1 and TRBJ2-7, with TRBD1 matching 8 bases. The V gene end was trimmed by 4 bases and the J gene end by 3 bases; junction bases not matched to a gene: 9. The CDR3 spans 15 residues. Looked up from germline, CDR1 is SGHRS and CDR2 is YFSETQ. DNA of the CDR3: TGCGCCAGCAGCAACGGACAGGGTATGAGCTACGAGCAGTACTTC. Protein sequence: CASSNGQGMSYEQYF.

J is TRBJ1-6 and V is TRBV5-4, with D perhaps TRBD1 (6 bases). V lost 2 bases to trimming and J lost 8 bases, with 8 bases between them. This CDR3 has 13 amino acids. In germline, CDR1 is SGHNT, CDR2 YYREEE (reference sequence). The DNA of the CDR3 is TGTGCCAGCAGCTTTACAGGGTATTCACCCCTCCACTTT. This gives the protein CASSFTGYSPLHF.

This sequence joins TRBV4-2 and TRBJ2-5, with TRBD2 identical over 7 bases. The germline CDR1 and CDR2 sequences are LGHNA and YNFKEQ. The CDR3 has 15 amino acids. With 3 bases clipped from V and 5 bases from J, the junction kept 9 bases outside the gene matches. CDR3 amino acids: CASSQTPGGGETQYF. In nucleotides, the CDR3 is TGTGCCAGCAGCCAGACCCCGGGGGGTGGGGAGACCCAGTACTTC.

The chain's CDR3 is CATSTGGDEKLFF. For the CDR3, the DNA is TGTGCCACCAGCACAGGGGGGGATGAAAAACTGTTTTTT. This sequence joins TRBV10-3 and TRBJ1-4, with TRBD1 matching 8 bases. J lost 6 bases, V lost 10 bases, and 7 bases had no gene match. Germline CDR1 is ENHRY and CDR2 is SYGVKD. CDR3 length: 13 residues.

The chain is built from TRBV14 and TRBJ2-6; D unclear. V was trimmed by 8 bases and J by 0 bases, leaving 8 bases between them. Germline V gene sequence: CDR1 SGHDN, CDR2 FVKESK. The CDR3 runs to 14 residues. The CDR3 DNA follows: TGTGCCAGCCGACGTCTCTCTGGGGCCAACGTCCTGACTTTC. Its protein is CASRRLSGANVLTF.

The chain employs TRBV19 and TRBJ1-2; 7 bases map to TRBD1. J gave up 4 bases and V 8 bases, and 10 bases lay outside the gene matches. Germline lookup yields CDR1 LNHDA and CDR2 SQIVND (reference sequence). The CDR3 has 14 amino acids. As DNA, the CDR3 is TGTGCCAGTGGGACCGGGACAGTAACCTATGGCTACACCTTC. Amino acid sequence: CASGTGTVTYGYTF.

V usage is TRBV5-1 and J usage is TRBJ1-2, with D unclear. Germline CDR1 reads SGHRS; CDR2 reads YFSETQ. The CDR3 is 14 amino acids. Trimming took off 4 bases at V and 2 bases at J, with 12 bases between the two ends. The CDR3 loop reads CASSLEVGNYGYTF. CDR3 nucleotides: TGCGCCAGCAGCCTCGAAGTAGGAAACTATGGCTACACCTTC.

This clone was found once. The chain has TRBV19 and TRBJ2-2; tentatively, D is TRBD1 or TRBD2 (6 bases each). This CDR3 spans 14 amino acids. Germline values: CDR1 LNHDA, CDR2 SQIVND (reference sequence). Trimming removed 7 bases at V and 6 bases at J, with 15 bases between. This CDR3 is CASTGSRGAGELFF. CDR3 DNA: TGTGCCAGTACCGGGTCAAGGGGGGCCGGGGAGCTGTTTTTT.

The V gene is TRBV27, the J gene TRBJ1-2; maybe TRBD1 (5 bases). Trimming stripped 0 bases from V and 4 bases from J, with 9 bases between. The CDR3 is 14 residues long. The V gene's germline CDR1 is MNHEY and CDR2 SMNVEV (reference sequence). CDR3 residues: CASSLSAGFYGYTF. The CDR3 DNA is TGTGCCAGCAGTTTATCCGCAGGGTTCTATGGCTACACCTTC.

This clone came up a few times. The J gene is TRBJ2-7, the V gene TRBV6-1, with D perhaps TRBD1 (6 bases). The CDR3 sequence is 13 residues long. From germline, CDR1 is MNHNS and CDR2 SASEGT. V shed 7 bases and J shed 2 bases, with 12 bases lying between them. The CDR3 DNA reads TGTGCCAGCAACCGTAAGGGGGCCTACGAGCAGTACTTC. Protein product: CASNRKGAYEQYF.

DNA for the CDR3: TGTGCCAGCAGCTTGCAGGGGAGGTACACTGAAGCTTTCTTT. Translation gives CASSLQGRYTEAFF. This chain joins TRBV5-5 and TRBJ1-1; weak D call: TRBD1 (6 bases). The CDR3 is 14 amino acids. Trimming cost V 1 base and J 3 bases, with 10 bases left between them. CDR1 and CDR2 from the germline V gene are SGHKS and YYEKEE (reference sequence).

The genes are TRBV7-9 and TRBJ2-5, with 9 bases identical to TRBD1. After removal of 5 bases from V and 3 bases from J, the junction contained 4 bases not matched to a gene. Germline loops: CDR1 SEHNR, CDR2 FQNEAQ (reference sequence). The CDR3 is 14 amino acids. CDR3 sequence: CASSQGTGKETQYF. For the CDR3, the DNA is TGTGCCAGCAGCCAAGGGACAGGGAAAGAGACCCAGTACTTC.

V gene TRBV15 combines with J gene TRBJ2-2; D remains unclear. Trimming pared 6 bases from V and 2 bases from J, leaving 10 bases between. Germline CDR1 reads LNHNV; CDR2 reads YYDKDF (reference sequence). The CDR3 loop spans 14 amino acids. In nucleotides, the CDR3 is TGTGCCACCAGTATACTTCGAAACACCGGGGAGCTGTTTTTT. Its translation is CATSILRNTGELFF. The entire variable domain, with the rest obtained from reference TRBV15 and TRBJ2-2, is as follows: DAMVIQNPRYQVTQFGKPVTLSCSQTLNHNVMYWYQQKSSQAPKLLFHYYDKDFNNEADTPDNFQSRRPNTSFCFLDIRSPGLGDTAMYLCATSILRNTGELFFGEGSRLTVL.

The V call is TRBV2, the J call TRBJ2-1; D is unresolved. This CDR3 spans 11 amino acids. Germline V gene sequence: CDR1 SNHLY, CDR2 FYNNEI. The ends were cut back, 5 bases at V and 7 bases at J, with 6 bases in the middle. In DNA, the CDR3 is TGTGCCAGCAGTCTTAAGAATGAGCAGTTCTTC. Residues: CASSLKNEQFF.

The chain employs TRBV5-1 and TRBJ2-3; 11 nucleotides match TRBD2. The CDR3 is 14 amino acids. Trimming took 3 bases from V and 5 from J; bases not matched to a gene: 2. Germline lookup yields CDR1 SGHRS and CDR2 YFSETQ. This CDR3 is CASSSTSGEDTQYF. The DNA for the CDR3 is TGCGCCAGCAGCTCGACTAGCGGGGAAGATACGCAGTATTTT.

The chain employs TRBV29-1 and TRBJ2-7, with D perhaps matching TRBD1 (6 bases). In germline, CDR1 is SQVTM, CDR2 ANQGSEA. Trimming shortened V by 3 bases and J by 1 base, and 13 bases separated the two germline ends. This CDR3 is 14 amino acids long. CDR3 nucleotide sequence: TGCAGCGTTGATGCCACAGGGTCGTCCTACGAGCAGTACTTC. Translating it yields CSVDATGSSYEQYF.

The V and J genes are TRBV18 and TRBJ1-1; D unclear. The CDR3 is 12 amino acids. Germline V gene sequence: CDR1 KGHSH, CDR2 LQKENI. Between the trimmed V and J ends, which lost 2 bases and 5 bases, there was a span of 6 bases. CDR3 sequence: CASSPLGTEAFF. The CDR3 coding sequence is TGTGCCAGCTCACCATTGGGGACTGAAGCTTTCTTT.

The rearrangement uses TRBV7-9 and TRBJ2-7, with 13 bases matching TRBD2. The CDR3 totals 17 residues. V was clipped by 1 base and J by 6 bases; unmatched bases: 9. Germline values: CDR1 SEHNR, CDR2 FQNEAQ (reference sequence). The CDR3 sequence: CASSLGGLAGDQGEQYF. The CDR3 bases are TGTGCCAGCAGCTTAGGCGGACTAGCGGGGGACCAGGGCGAGCAGTACTTC.

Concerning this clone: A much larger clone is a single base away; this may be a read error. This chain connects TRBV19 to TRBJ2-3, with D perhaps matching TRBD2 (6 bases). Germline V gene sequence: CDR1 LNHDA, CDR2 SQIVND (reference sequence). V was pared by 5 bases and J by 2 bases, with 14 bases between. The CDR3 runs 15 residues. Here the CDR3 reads CASSVSGLNTDTQYF. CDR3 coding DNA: TGTGCCAGTAGTGTATCGGGACTTAACACAGATACGCAGTATTTT. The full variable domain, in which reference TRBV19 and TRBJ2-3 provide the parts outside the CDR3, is DGGITQSPKYLFRKEGQNVTLSCEQNLNHDAMYWYRQDPGQGLRLIYYSQIVNDFQKGDIAEGYSVSREKKESFPLTVTSAQKNPTAFYLCASSVSGLNTDTQYFGPGTRLTVL.

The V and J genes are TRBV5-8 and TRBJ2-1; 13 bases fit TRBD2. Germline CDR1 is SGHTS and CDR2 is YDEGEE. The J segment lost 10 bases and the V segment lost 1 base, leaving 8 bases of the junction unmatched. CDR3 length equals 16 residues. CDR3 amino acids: CASSLTGLAGVEEQFF. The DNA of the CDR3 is TGTGCCAGCAGCTTGACCGGACTAGCGGGGGTAGAGGAGCAGTTCTTC.

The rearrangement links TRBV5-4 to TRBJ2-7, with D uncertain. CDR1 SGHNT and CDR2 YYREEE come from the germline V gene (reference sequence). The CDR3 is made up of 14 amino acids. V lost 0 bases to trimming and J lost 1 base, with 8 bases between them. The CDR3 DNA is TGTGCCAGCAGCTTGGATGGCAGGTCCTACGAGCAGTACTTC. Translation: CASSLDGRSYEQYF.

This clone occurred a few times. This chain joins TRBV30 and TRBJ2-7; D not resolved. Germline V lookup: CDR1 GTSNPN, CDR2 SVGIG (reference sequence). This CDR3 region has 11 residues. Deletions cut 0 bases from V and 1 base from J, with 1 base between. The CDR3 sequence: CAWSVSYEQYF. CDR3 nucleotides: TGTGCCTGGAGTGTATCCTACGAGCAGTACTTC.